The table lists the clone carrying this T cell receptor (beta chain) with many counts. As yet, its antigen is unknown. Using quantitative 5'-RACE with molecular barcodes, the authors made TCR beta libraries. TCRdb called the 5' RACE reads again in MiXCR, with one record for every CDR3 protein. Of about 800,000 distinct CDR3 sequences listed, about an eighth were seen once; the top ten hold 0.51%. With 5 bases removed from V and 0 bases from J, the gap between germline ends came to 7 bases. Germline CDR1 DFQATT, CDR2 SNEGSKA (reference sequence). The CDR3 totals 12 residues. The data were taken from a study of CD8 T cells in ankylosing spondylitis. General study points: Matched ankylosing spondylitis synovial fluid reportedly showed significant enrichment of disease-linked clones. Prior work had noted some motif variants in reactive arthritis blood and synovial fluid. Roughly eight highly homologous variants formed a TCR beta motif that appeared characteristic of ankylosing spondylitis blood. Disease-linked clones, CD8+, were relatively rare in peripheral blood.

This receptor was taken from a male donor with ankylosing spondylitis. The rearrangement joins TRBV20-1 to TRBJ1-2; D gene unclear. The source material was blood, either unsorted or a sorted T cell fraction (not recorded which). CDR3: CSAYTANYGYTF. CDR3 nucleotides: TGCAGTGCTTATACAGCTAACTATGGCTACACCTTC.